One sample yielded the 19 T cell receptor beta chains listed below, sequenced in a study of blood T cell repertoires in COVID-19. Some clones are missing from TCRdb's copy, which holds only in-frame ones; the method was immunoSEQ multiplex PCR. The table includes 280,000 or so clones, approximately 90% detected once. The sequenced material came from PBMCs or T cells enriched from blood (not recorded which). These TCRs come from a woman between 35 and 50 years old who had recovered from COVID-19.

The chain has TRBV3-1 (or the pseudogene TRBV3-2) and TRBJ2-7; 12 bases map to TRBD2. The V gene's germline CDR1 is LGHDT and CDR2 YNNKEL (reference sequence). The CDR3 has 16 residues. After removal of 4 bases from V and 6 bases from J, the junction contained 10 bases not matched to a gene. The CDR3 loop reads CASSPTSGSRRAEQYF. As DNA, the CDR3 is TGTGCCAGCAGCCCGACTAGCGGGAGTAGAAGAGCCGAGCAGTACTTC.

This clone was seen only once. V is TRBV28 and J is TRBJ1-1, with D perhaps TRBD1 (5 bases). V lost 8 bases to trimming and J lost 0 bases, with 13 bases between them. CDR1 is MDHEN, CDR2 SYDVKM, per germline. CDR3 length equals 14 residues. CDR3 nucleotide sequence: TGTGCCAGCGGTCAGGACACCTTGAACACTGAAGCTTTCTTT. Amino acid sequence: CASGQDTLNTEAFF.

This rearrangement joins TRBV20-1 to TRBJ2-3, with 10 positions matching TRBD2. Per germline, CDR1 DFQATT and CDR2 SNEGSKA (reference sequence). The V gene end was trimmed by 3 bases and the J gene end by 3 bases; junction bases not matched to a gene: 6. The CDR3 runs 15 residues. The CDR3 nucleotides read TGCAGTGCTAGTGGAGCGGGAGGGGGGACAGATACGCAGTATTTT. Translation: CSASGAGGGTDTQYF.

The rearrangement links TRBV30 to TRBJ1-2; 9 nucleotides agree with TRBD1. V was pared by 3 bases and J by 4 bases, with 6 bases of the junction left unmatched. This CDR3 comprises 14 residues. CDR1 is GTSNPN, CDR2 SVGIG, per germline (reference sequence). CDR3 sequence: CAWRDRGRGYGYTF. The DNA for the CDR3 is TGTGCCTGGAGGGACAGGGGCAGGGGCTATGGCTACACCTTC.

The chain carries TRBV6-5 and TRBJ1-2; 8 bases fit TRBD1. Germline loops: CDR1 MNHEY, CDR2 SVGAGI. CDR3 length: 13 amino acids. With V trimmed by 6 bases and J by 7 bases, 7 bases remained unmatched. This CDR3 is CASRGQAKIGYTF. The DNA of the CDR3 is TGTGCCAGCAGGGGACAGGCTAAGATTGGCTACACCTTC.

This chain links TRBV4-3 with TRBJ2-1; D is uncertain. V gave up 0 bases and J gave up 4 bases, with 4 bases separating them. CDR1 is LGHNA, CDR2 YSLEER, per germline. This CDR3 has 13 residues. Here the CDR3 reads CASSQDTYNEQFF. The DNA of the CDR3 is TGCGCCAGCAGCCAAGATACATACAATGAGCAGTTCTTC.

Comments on this clone: A much larger clone lies one base from this, so it may be a read error. This sequence joins TRBV6-2 or TRBV6-3 and TRBJ2-5; D ambiguous. V was trimmed by 4 bases and J by 1 base, leaving 4 bases between them. The CDR3 is 12 amino acids. Germline V CDR1 and CDR2: MNHEY, SVGEGT. CDR3 sequence reads: CASSSRQETQYF. For the CDR3, the DNA is TGTGCCAGCAGTTCTCGCCAAGAGACCCAGTACTTC.

The chain is built from TRBV5-1 and TRBJ1-2; D gene uncertain. This CDR3 spans 13 amino acids. Between the trimmed V and J ends, which lost 0 bases and 5 bases, there was a span of 8 bases. Germline CDR1 reads SGHRS; CDR2 reads YFSETQ. This CDR3 reads CASSLDPAYGYTF. CDR3 coding DNA: TGCGCCAGCAGCTTGGACCCCGCGTATGGCTACACCTTC.

This chain joins TRBV7-2 and TRBJ2-7; weak D call: TRBD2 (6 bases). Trimming took off 5 bases at V and 6 bases at J, with 17 bases between the two ends. The CDR3 length is 14 residues. The V gene's germline CDR1 is SGHTA and CDR2 FQGNSA. The CDR3 is CASSPGGRASEQYF. The CDR3 DNA follows: TGTGCCAGCAGCCCCGGGGGACGAGCGAGCGAGCAGTACTTC. The full variable domain, with the rest looked up from reference TRBV7-2 and TRBJ2-7, is GAGVSQSPSNKVTEKGKDVELRCDPISGHTALYWYRQSLGQGLEFLIYFQGNSAPDKSGLPSDRFSAERTGGSVSTLTIQRTQQEDSAVYLCASSPGGRASEQYFGPGTRLTVT.

J is TRBJ2-7 and V is TRBV2, with D perhaps TRBD1 (5 bases). CDR1 SNHLY and CDR2 FYNNEI come from the germline V gene. Trimming cost V 7 bases and J 1 base, with 14 bases left between them. The CDR3 contains 14 residues. The CDR3 is CASTPNRGSYEQYF. The CDR3 nucleotides are TGTGCCAGCACCCCCAATAGGGGTTCCTACGAGCAGTACTTC.

This rearrangement joins TRBV9 to TRBJ1-4, with TRBD1 as a possible D gene (6 bases). The V end lost 4 bases, the J end lost 8 bases, and 15 bases lay between the germline ends. Germline V gene data show CDR1 as SGDLS and CDR2 as YYNGEE. The CDR3 totals 14 residues. CDR3 coding DNA: TGTGCCAGCAGCCCCGCGGGGGGCCGGGAAAAACTGTTTTTT. The encoded protein is CASSPAGGREKLFF.

The V call is TRBV5-1, the J call TRBJ2-1; D not certain. The CDR3 is made up of 15 amino acids. CDR1 SGHRS and CDR2 YFSETQ come from the germline V gene. V shed 0 bases and J shed 5 bases, with 12 bases lying between them. The CDR3 DNA is TGCGCCAGCAGCTTGGCACATTCCGGAGACAATGAGCAGTTCTTC. Its translation is CASSLAHSGDNEQFF.

The chain couples TRBV28 to TRBJ2-3; 13 positions match TRBD2. The germline CDR1 and CDR2 sequences are MDHEN and SYDVKM. This CDR3 region has 18 residues. V lost 3 bases, J lost 6 bases, and 12 bases stayed unmatched. CDR3 sequence (DNA): TGTGCCAGCAGTTTTACCCGGGGGACTAGCGGGATGGGGGATACGCAGTATTTT. Residues: CASSFTRGTSGMGDTQYF.

This chain connects TRBV5-1 to TRBJ2-5; 8 bases map to TRBD2. CDR3 length: 15 residues. V gave up 7 bases and J gave up 5 bases; unmatched junction bases: 13. Germline V CDR1 and CDR2: SGHRS, YFSETQ. The CDR3 DNA follows: TGCGCCAGCGACCCTTCAGCGGGAGCGGGCGAGACCCAGTACTTC. Translating it yields CASDPSAGAGETQYF. Full variable domain (outside the CDR3, taken from reference TRBV5-1 and TRBJ2-5): KAGVTQTPRYLIKTRGQQVTLSCSPISGHRSVSWYQQTPGQGLQFLFEYFSETQRNKGNFPGRFSGRQFSNSRSEMNVSTLELGDSALYLCASDPSAGAGETQYFGPGTRLLVL.

This clone occurred once. The chain links TRBV5-4 to TRBJ2-3, with 10 bases fitting TRBD1. V dropped 6 bases and J dropped 5; count of bases not matched to a gene: 12. The CDR3 totals 16 residues. The germline V gene has CDR1 SGHNT and CDR2 YYREEE (reference sequence). The CDR3 DNA reads TGTGCCAGCACGAGAGCCGGGACAGGGGATGAAGATACGCAGTATTTT. This sequence encodes CASTRAGTGDEDTQYF.

This clone was seen a single time. The V gene is TRBV24-1, the J gene TRBJ2-5, with D uncertain. Germline V gene data show CDR1 as KGHDR and CDR2 as SFDVKD. This CDR3 is built from 12 residues. V gave up 5 bases and J gave up 5 bases, with 8 bases separating them. CDR3 in amino acids: CATSAEEETQYF. CDR3 bases: TGTGCCACCAGTGCTGAGGAGGAGACCCAGTACTTC.

V and J are TRBV6-1 and TRBJ1-6; D is perhaps TRBD1 (6 bases). Trimming stripped 3 bases from V and 6 bases from J, with 12 bases between. Germline V gene data show CDR1 as MNHNS and CDR2 as SASEGT. This CDR3 contains 15 residues. CDR3 region: CASSEERGGNSPLHF. The CDR3 bases are TGTGCCAGCAGTGAGGAGAGGGGGGGTAATTCACCCCTCCACTTT.

The V call is TRBV18, the J call TRBJ2-6; D gene uncertain. This CDR3 contains 16 residues. CDR1 is KGHSH, CDR2 LQKENI, per germline. V lost 2 bases and J 2 bases, leaving 10 bases between the germline ends. The CDR3 DNA reads TGTGCCAGCTCACCAGAGCCGCTAGCTGGGGCCAACGTCCTGACTTTC. Protein product: CASSPEPLAGANVLTF.

The genes are TRBV9 and TRBJ1-3; 7 bases are shared with TRBD1. V lost 3 bases to trimming and J lost 7 bases; unmatched junction nucleotides: 7. Germline CDR1 reads SGDLS; CDR2 reads YYNGEE. CDR3 length: 14 amino acids. CDR3 bases: TGTGCCAGCAGCGCCTCGACAGGGACTAACACCATATATTTT. Amino acids: CASSASTGTNTIYF.